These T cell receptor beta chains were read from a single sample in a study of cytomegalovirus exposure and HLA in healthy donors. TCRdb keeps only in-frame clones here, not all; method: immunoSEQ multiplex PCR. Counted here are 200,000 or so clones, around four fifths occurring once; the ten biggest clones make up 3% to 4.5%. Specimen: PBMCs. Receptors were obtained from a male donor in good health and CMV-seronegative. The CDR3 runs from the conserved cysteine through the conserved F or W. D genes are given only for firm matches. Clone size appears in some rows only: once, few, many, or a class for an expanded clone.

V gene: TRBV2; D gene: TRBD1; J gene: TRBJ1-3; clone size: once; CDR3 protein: CASNPSPDRGNTIYF; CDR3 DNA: TGTGCCAGCAATCCTTCCCCGGACAGGGGAAACACCATATATTTT
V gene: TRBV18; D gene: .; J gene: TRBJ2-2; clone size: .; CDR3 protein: CASSPRTQSTGELFF; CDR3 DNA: TGTGCCAGCTCACCTAGGACTCAAAGCACCGGGGAGCTGTTTTTT
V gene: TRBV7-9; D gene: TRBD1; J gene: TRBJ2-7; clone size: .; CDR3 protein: CASSLGTGRYEQYF; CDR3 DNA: TGTGCCAGCAGCTTAGGGACAGGGCGGTACGAGCAGTACTTC
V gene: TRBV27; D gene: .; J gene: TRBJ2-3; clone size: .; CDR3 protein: CASSRPGDTDTQYF; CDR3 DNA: TGTGCCAGCAGTCGCCCAGGGGACACAGATACGCAGTATTTT
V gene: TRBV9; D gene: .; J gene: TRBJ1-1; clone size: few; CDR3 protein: CASSGGYPEAFF; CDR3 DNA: TGTGCCAGCAGCGGAGGTTACCCTGAAGCTTTCTTT
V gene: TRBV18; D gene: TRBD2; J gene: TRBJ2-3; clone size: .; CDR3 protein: CASSRRGDTDTQYF; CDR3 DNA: TGTGCCAGCTCACGGCGGGGGGACACAGATACGCAGTATTTT
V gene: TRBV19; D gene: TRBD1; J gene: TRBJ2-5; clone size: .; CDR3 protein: CASGTGGETQYF; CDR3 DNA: TGTGCCAGCGGGACAGGGGGAGAGACCCAGTACTTC
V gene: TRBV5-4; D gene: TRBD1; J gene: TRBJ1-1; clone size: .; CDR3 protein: CASSPGQGRGTEAFF; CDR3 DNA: TGTGCCAGCAGCCCGGGACAGGGTCGAGGGACTGAAGCTTTCTTT
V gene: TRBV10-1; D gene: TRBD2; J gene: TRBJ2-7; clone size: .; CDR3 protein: CASSEGLALYEQYF; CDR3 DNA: TGCGCCAGCAGTGAGGGACTAGCGCTATACGAGCAGTACTTC
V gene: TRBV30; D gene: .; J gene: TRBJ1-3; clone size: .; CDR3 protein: CAWSVRGLLSSGNTIYF; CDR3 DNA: TGTGCCTGGAGTGTACGAGGCCTGCTTTCCTCTGGAAACACCATATATTTT
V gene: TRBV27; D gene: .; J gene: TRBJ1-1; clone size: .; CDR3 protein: CASSRREGKAFF; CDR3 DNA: TGTGCCAGCAGTCGTCGGGAGGGTAAAGCTTTCTTT
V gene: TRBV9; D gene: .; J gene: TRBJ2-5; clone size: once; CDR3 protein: CASSEHSGGEETQYF; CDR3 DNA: TGTGCCAGCAGCGAACACTCGGGTGGAGAGGAGACCCAGTACTTC
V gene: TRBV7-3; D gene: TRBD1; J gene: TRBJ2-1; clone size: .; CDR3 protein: CASSPGQGVVDEQFF; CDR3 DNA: TGTGCCAGCAGCCCGGGACAGGGGGTAGTCGATGAGCAGTTCTTC
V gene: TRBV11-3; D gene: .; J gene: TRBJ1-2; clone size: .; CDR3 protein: CASSSTTGQGSYGYTF; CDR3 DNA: TGTGCCAGCAGCTCAACGACAGGTCAGGGTAGCTATGGCTACACCTTC
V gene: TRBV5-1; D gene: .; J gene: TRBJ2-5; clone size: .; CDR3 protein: CASSRGREQETQYF; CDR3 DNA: TGCGCCAGCAGTAGGGGGAGGGAACAAGAGACCCAGTACTTC
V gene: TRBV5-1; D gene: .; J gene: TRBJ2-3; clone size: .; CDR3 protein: CASSLGGVGDTQYF; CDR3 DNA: TGCGCCAGCAGCTTGGGTGGAGTGGGAGATACGCAGTATTTT
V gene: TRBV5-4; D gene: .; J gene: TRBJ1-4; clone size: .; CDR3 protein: CASSSGSHILNEKLFF; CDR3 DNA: TGTGCCAGCAGCTCCGGGTCCCACATCCTTAATGAAAAACTGTTTTTT
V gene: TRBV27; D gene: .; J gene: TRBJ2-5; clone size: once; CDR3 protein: CASSLSRATETQYF; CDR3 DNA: TGTGCCAGCAGTTTATCGAGGGCTACAGAGACCCAGTACTTC
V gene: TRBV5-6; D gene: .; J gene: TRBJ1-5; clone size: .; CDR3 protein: CASSLGRGAEQPQHF; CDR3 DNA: TGTGCCAGCAGCTTGGGAAGGGGTGCGGAACAGCCCCAGCATTTT
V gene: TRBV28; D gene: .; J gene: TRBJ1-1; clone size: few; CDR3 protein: CASSVPGQYVDTEAFF; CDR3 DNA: TGTGCCAGCAGTGTTCCTGGGCAGTATGTTGACACTGAAGCTTTCTTT
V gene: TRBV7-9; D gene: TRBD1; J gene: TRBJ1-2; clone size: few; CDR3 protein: CASSRGQGSYGYTF; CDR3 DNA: TGTGCCAGCAGCCGCGGACAGGGCAGCTATGGCTACACCTTC
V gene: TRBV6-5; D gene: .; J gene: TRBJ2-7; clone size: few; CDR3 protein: CASSQVVENEQYF; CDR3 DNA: TGTGCCAGCAGCCAAGTTGTCGAGAACGAGCAGTACTTC
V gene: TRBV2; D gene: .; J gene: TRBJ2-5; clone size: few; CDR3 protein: CASTPRGGRWPQETQYF; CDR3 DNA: TGTGCCAGCACCCCCCGCGGGGGCCGTTGGCCTCAAGAGACCCAGTACTTC
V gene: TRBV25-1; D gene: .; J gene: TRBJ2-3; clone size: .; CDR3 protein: CASSESRGFGTDTQYF; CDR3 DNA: TGTGCCAGCAGTGAATCCAGAGGGTTCGGCACAGATACGCAGTATTTT
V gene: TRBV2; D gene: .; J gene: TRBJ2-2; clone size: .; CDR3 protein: CASSDLDRANTGELFF; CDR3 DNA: TGTGCCAGCAGTGATTTGGACAGAGCGAACACCGGGGAGCTGTTTTTT
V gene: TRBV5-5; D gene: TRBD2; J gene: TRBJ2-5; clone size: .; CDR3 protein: CASSLASSREVETQYF; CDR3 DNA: TGTGCCAGCAGCTTGGCCTCCTCGCGGGAGGTTGAGACCCAGTACTTC
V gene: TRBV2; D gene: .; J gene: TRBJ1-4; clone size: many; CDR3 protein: CASSDHRVNEKLFF; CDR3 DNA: TGTGCCAGCAGTGATCACAGGGTGAATGAAAAACTGTTTTTT
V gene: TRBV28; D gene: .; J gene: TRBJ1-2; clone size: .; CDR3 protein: CASSSVGAYGYTF; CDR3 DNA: TGTGCCAGCAGCTCGGTAGGGGCCTATGGCTACACCTTC
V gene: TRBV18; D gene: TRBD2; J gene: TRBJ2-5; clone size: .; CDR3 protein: CASSPRLAEQETQYF; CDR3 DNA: TGTGCCAGCTCACCGCGACTAGCGGAGCAAGAGACCCAGTACTTC